The 14 T cell receptor beta chains below were found in one sample sequenced in a study of blood T cells in healthy people across ages. PCR was performed a second time for about 6 to 12 cycles using a sample-barcoded 5' primer and a J-beta primer mix. TCRdb re-analysed the 5' RACE reads in MiXCR, keeping a single row per CDR3 protein. The data show about 970,000 distinct CDR3 sequences, with approximately 50% seen just once and roughly 23% held by the top ten. The sample consisted of blood. These receptor sequences come from a woman aged 55-70 years in good health.

This clonotype was recorded many times. The CDR3 spells CASIYGTGGYEQFF. The CDR3 bases are TGCGCCAGCATTTACGGGACTGGGGGCTATGAGCAGTTCTTC. J is TRBJ2-1 and V is TRBV10-2; either TRBD1 or TRBD2 may supply D (6 bases each). Per the germline V gene, CDR1 is WSHSY and CDR2 is SAAADI. V lost 7 bases and J 8 bases, leaving 18 bases between the germline ends. The CDR3 is 14 amino acids.

The V gene is TRBV20-1, the J gene TRBJ2-5; unclear D gene. The CDR3 has 12 amino acids. Germline V lookup: CDR1 DFQATT, CDR2 SNEGSKA (reference sequence). Trimming cost V 4 bases and J 2 bases, with 8 bases left between them. DNA of the CDR3: TGCAGTGCTAATGGGGTTCAAGAGACCCAGTACTTC. It is translated as CSANGVQETQYF.

The chain employs TRBV5-1 and TRBJ2-7; TRBD1 or TRBD2 may be the D gene (6 bases each). The CDR3 consists of 14 residues. With 4 bases removed from V and 5 bases from J, the gap between germline ends came to 16 bases. CDR1 is SGHRS and CDR2 is YFSETQ in the germline V gene. CDR3 region: CASSATGGPHEQYF. CDR3 nucleotide sequence: TGCGCCAGCAGCGCAACCGGGGGCCCTCACGAGCAGTACTTC. Using reference TRBV5-1 and TRBJ2-7 for the parts outside the CDR3, the full variable domain is KAGVTQTPRYLIKTRGQQVTLSCSPISGHRSVSWYQQTPGQGLQFLFEYFSETQRNKGNFPGRFSGRQFSNSRSEMNVSTLELGDSALYLCASSATGGPHEQYFGPGTRLTVT.

This rearrangement joins TRBV29-1 to TRBJ2-7; tentative D call: TRBD1 (5 bases). The germline V gene encodes CDR1 SQVTM and CDR2 ANQGSEA. This CDR3 has 13 residues. V shed 3 bases and J shed 1 base, with 10 bases lying between them. The CDR3, as DNA: TGCAGCGTTGATGACGGACAATCCTACGAGCAGTACTTC. It encodes CSVDDGQSYEQYF.

The V gene is TRBV10-3, the J gene TRBJ2-7, with 7 bases matching TRBD2. From germline, CDR1 is ENHRY and CDR2 SYGVKD. Trimming cost V 6 bases and J 5 bases; bases outside gene matches: 10. This CDR3 comprises 14 residues. In DNA, the CDR3 is TGTGCCATCAGCACCGCTGGCGGGAGTGACGAGCAGTACTTC. Amino acid sequence: CAISTAGGSDEQYF.

V and J are TRBV24-1 and TRBJ2-3; TRBD2 might be the D (5 bases). This CDR3 comprises 17 residues. V was pared by 0 bases and J by 1 base, with 13 bases between. Germline CDR1 reads KGHDR; CDR2 reads SFDVKD. The CDR3 DNA sequence: TGTGCCACCAGTGATTTGCCCTTCGGGGTGGGCACAGATACGCAGTATTTT. It specifies CATSDLPFGVGTDTQYF.

This clonotype was counted at least ten times. The chain is built from TRBV6-5 and TRBJ2-3, with TRBD2 identical over 10 bases. This CDR3 spans 15 amino acids. Trimming removed 2 bases from V and 5 bases from J; junction bases left unmatched: 4. Germline CDR1 reads MNHEY; CDR2 reads SVGAGI. The CDR3 nucleotides read TGTGCCAGCAGTTACGGAGCGGGGGGGGTAGATACGCAGTATTTT. It specifies CASSYGAGGVDTQYF.

The V gene is TRBV4-2, the J gene TRBJ2-5, with D tentatively TRBD1 or TRBD2 (5 bases each). The CDR3 length is 17 residues. Trimming shortened V by 4 bases and J by 1 base, and 19 bases separated the two germline ends. The germline V gene encodes CDR1 LGHNA and CDR2 YNFKEQ. The CDR3 region has the DNA TGTGCCAGCAGCCCACAAGGGATGACTGGGACCCAAGAGACCCAGTACTTC. This codes for CASSPQGMTGTQETQYF.

The genes are TRBV29-1 and TRBJ2-7; 7 positions match TRBD1. J was trimmed by 0 bases and V by 4 bases; bases with no gene match: 12. CDR1 and CDR2 (germline): SQVTM, ANQGSEA. This CDR3 is 16 amino acids long. CDR3 sequence: CSVVGQSPVSSYEQYF. The DNA for the CDR3 is TGCAGCGTTGTGGGACAGAGTCCTGTGAGCTCCTACGAGCAGTACTTC.

The rearrangement joins TRBV29-1 to TRBJ2-2; D is uncertain. V lost 5 bases and J 5 bases, leaving 6 bases between the germline ends. Germline CDR1 and CDR2: SQVTM and ANQGSEA. This CDR3 is built from 11 residues. This CDR3 is CSVRVTGELFF. The CDR3 coding sequence is TGCAGCGTTAGGGTTACCGGGGAGCTGTTTTTT.

This clonotype was counted many times. V and J are TRBV27 and TRBJ1-2, with a tentative D call TRBD1 (5 bases). CDR3 size: 14 residues. The V end was cut by 0 bases, the J end by 8 bases, with 13 bases between. The germline V gene has CDR1 MNHEY and CDR2 SMNVEV (reference sequence). CDR3 protein: CASSLSGRVSGYTF. The CDR3 nucleotides are TGTGCCAGCAGTTTATCGGGCAGGGTATCCGGCTACACCTTC.

The CDR3 bases are TGTGCCAGTGATGGAGATACGCAGTATTTT. Protein product: CASDGDTQYF. The rearrangement uses TRBV24-1 and TRBJ2-3; D gene unclear. V lost 11 bases to trimming and J lost 5 bases, with 7 bases between them. The germline gives CDR1 KGHDR, CDR2 SFDVKD. This CDR3 is built from 10 residues.

Worth noting for this clonotype: The junction differs from germline at one of its ends, possibly a read error. The CDR3 protein is CTSSQDLDTSGANVLTF. DNA for the CDR3: TGTACCAGCAGCCAAGATTTGGACACCTCTGGGGCCAACGTCCTGACTTTC. The chain recombines TRBV4-2 with TRBJ2-6; weak D call: TRBD1 (5 bases). The CDR3 is 17 amino acids. Germline values: CDR1 LGHNA, CDR2 YNFKEQ.

This sequence joins TRBV3-1 and TRBJ1-1; D unresolved. V was pared by 3 bases and J by 0 bases, with 11 bases between. Germline CDR1 is LGHDT and CDR2 is YNNKEL (reference sequence). The CDR3 is 15 amino acids. In nucleotides, the CDR3 is TGTGCCAGCAGCCATGGGCCGATTATGAACACTGAAGCTTTCTTT. This encodes CASSHGPIMNTEAFF.